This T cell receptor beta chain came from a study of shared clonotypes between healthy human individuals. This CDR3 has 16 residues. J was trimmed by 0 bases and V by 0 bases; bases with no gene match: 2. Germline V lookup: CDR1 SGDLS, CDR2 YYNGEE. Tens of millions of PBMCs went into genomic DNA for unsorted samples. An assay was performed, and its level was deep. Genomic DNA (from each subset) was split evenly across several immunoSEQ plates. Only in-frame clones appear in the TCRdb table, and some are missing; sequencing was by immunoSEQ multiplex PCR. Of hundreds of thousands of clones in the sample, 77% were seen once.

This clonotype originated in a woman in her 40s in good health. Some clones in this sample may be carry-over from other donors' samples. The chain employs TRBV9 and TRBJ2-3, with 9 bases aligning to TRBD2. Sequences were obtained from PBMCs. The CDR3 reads CASSVDSGSSTDTQYF. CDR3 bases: TGTGCCAGCAGCGTAGATAGCGGGAGTAGCACAGATACGCAGTATTTT.